This entry describes one TCR beta chain. This clonotype was observed many times. Its antigen remains unidentified. No base quality values were provided; no much bigger clone lies one nucleotide off. V loses 3 bases at its end and J loses 6 bases; junction bases beyond the gene matches: 5. The cysteine opens and the phenylalanine closes a CDR3 of 14 amino acids. The retained sequence is limited to the CDR3, 42 bases, with the frame set at the first base. TCRdb lists the instrument as Illumina HiSeq 2500. Quantitative 5'-RACE with molecular barcodes was used to prepare TCR beta libraries. Per the authors' processing: Disease-linked TCR variants were identified with a new computational method built on a probabilistic model of VDJ rearrangement. In-frame beta chains were kept once TCRdb had trimmed the public reads at Q25 with fastp and called clones with MiXCR. Each CDR3 protein gets just one entry, which takes the most common genes and DNA from the rows behind it. The V and J calls were determined by TCRdb, not by the authors. The sample profile shows about 450,000 distinct CDR3 sequences; 25% to 30% of them were found once. Approximately 1% of the sample is in the top ten clones.

The data were taken from a study of CD8 T cells in ankylosing spondylitis (dated by TCRdb to about 2017). Regarding the study in general: The study profiled T cell receptor beta repertoires in healthy donors and ankylosing spondylitis patients to find disease-linked TCR variants. In total, the full study cohort was made up of about 99 healthy donors and some 26 ankylosing spondylitis patients. Peripheral blood samples were taken, and synovial fluid was additionally collected from ankylosing spondylitis patients.

General conclusions and limits of the study: Some motif variants had previously been reported in the synovial fluid and blood of reactive arthritis patients, which suggests shared mechanisms of disease initiation. A TCR beta motif of seven or eight highly homologous amino acid variants appeared characteristic of blood from ankylosing spondylitis patients. The disease-linked clones were reported as significantly enriched in matched synovial fluid samples from ankylosing spondylitis patients. In peripheral blood, the disease-linked clones were found at relatively low frequencies and had a CD8+ phenotype.

The V gene is TRBV12-3 or TRBV12-4 and the J gene is TRBJ1-1; TRBD1 aligns with 9 central bases. The sequence was obtained from a male donor with ankylosing spondylitis. Specimen: blood, either unsorted or a sorted T cell fraction (not recorded which). The CDR3 region reads CASSFRQGDAEAFF. The DNA is as follows: TGTGCCAGCAGTTTTCGACAGGGGGACGCTGAAGCTTTCTTT.